Following are 7 T cell receptor beta chains from one sample sequenced in a study of blood T cell repertoires in COVID-19. The protocol was immunoSEQ multiplex PCR, while the TCRdb copy is restricted to in-frame clones and leaves out a portion. The sample shows approximately 60,000 clones, over 75% of them seen only once. The sequenced material came from peripheral blood. These receptors came from a man aged 55 to 70 with acute or convalescent COVID-19.

The gene calls are TRBV29-1 and TRBJ1-5; no clear D gene. Germline V lookup: CDR1 SQVTM, CDR2 ANQGSEA. The CDR3 has 12 amino acids. Trimming removed 6 bases from V and 0 bases from J, with 6 bases in between. For the CDR3, the DNA is TGCAGCGTCGGGATTAGCAATCAGCCCCAGCATTTT. Its protein product is CSVGISNQPQHF.

The chain carries TRBV7-8 and TRBJ2-3; 9 bases map to TRBD2. V lost 2 bases, J lost 0 bases, and 6 bases stayed unmatched. Germline V lookup: CDR1 SGHVS, CDR2 FQNEAQ. The CDR3 is 17 residues long. CDR3 loop: CASSLSASGASTDTQYF. The DNA of the CDR3 is TGTGCCAGCAGCTTATCGGCTAGCGGGGCTAGCACAGATACGCAGTATTTT.

The J gene is TRBJ2-7, the V gene TRBV2, with D possibly matching TRBD2 (5 bases). V gave up 6 bases and J gave up 5 bases, with 8 bases separating them. The CDR3 covers 11 residues. The germline V gene encodes CDR1 SNHLY and CDR2 FYNNEI. The CDR3 DNA is TGTGCCAGCAGCGTAGCGCACGAGCAGTACTTC. Amino acid sequence: CASSVAHEQYF.

The chain has TRBV6-5 and TRBJ2-3; TRBD1 aligns across 8 bases. J gave up 3 bases and V 8 bases, and 4 bases lay outside the gene matches. Germline lookup yields CDR1 MNHEY and CDR2 SVGAGI. The length of the CDR3 is 13 residues. As DNA, the CDR3 is TGTGCCAGCGGCAGACAGGGGACAGATACGCAGTATTTT. Translation gives CASGRQGTDTQYF.

In DNA form, the CDR3 reads TGCGCCAGCAGCTTGGCCGGACTAGGGGGGACCGGGGAGCTGTTTTTT. Amino acids: CASSLAGLGGTGELFF. This chain uses TRBV5-1 with TRBJ2-2, with a possible D match to TRBD2 (7 bases). Germline loops: CDR1 SGHRS, CDR2 YFSETQ. Between the trimmed V and J ends, which lost 0 bases and 5 bases, there was a span of 14 bases. This CDR3 region has 16 residues.

This clone was picked up one time. The chain links TRBV5-1 to TRBJ2-3; no definite D call. Trimming stripped 4 bases from V and 3 bases from J, with 12 bases between. This CDR3 is built from 14 residues. Germline values: CDR1 SGHRS, CDR2 YFSETQ. The CDR3 region has the DNA TGCGCCAGCAGCGCCCAAGCTGGTACAGATACGCAGTATTTT. As protein: CASSAQAGTDTQYF.

The genes are TRBV30 and TRBJ1-5, with 9 positions matching TRBD1. The junction had 11 bases not matched to a gene; V was cut back by 2 bases and J by 3 bases. The CDR3 runs 17 residues. The germline gives CDR1 GTSNPN, CDR2 SVGIG (reference sequence). CDR3 residues: CAWSPGTGRADNQPQHF. DNA for the CDR3: TGTGCCTGGAGTCCGGGGACAGGGAGAGCGGACAATCAGCCCCAGCATTTT.